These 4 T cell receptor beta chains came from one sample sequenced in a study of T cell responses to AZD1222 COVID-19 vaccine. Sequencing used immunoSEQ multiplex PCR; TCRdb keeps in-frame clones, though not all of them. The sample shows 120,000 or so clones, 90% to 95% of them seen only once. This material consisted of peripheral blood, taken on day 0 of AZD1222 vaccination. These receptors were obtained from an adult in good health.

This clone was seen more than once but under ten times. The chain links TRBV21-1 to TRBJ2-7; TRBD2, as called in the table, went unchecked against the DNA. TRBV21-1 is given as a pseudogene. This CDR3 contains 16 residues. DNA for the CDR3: TGTGCCAGCAGCGGGACTAGCGGGTCGCCTCTTTACGAGCAGTACTTC. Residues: CASSGTSGSPLYEQYF.

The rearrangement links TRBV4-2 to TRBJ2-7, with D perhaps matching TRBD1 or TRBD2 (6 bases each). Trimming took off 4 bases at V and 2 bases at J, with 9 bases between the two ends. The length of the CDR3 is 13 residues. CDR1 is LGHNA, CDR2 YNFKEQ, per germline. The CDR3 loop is CASSRGATYEQYF. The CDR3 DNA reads TGTGCCAGCAGCCGGGGGGCCACCTACGAGCAGTACTTC.

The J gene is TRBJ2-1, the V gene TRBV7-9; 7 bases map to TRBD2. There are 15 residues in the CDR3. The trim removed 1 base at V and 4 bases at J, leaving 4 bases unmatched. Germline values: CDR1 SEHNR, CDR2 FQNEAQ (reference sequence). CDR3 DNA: TGTGCCAGCAGCTTAGAGCGGGGACTTTACAATGAGCAGTTCTTC. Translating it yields CASSLERGLYNEQFF.

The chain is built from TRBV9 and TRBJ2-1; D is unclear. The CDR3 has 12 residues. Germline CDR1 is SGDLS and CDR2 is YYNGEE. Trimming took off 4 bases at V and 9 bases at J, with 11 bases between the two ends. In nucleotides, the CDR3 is TGTGCCAGCAGCCCCTTTGAAAGTGAGCAGTTCTTC. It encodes CASSPFESEQFF.